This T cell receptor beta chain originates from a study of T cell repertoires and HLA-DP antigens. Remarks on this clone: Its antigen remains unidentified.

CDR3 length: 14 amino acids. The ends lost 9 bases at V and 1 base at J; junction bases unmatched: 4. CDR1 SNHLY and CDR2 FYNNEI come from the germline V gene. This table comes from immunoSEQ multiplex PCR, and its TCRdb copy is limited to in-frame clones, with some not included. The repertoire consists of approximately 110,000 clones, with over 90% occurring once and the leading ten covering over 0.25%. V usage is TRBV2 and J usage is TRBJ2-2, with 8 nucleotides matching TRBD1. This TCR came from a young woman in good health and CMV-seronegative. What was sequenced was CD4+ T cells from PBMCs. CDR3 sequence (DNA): TGTGCCAGTCAGGGGGCGATGAACACCGGGGAGCTGTTTTTT. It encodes CASQGAMNTGELFF.